These T cell receptor beta chains were read from a single sample in a study of blood T cell repertoires in COVID-19. Assay: immunoSEQ multiplex PCR; the TCRdb copy retains only in-frame clones and omits some. Here the sample spans 85,000 to 90,000 clones, around 75% being singletons. The sequenced material came from peripheral blood. Receptors were obtained from a woman at least 80 years old with active or convalescent COVID-19. Each CDR3 is given with its conserved first and last residue. D genes are given only for firm matches. Part of the rows lack a size; the others show once, few, many or a class for expanded clones.

length	J	D	size	V	DNA	CDR3
14	TRBJ2-6	-	-	TRBV5-1	TGCGCCAGCAGCTTGATCTCGGGGGCCAACGTCCTGACTTTC	CASSLISGANVLTF
15	TRBJ1-2	-	-	TRBV19	TGTGCCAGTAGTATAGGGGACTTCAGTACCTATGGCTACACCTTC	CASSIGDFSTYGYTF
12	TRBJ2-7	-	-	TRBV6-2/TRBV6-3	TGTGCCAGCAGCGACGGGGGGCCCGAGCAGTACTTC	CASSDGGPEQYF
15	TRBJ1-1	-	medium-sized	TRBV7-2	TGTGCCAGCAGCTTAGTAGATAATAGGAACACTGAAGCTTTCTTT	CASSLVDNRNTEAFF
16	TRBJ1-4	-	few	TRBV7-6	TGTGCCAGCAGCTTAGGTGGAGGAACAACTAATGAAAAACTGTTTTTT	CASSLGGGTTNEKLFF
16	TRBJ2-3	-	few	TRBV28	TGTGCCAGCAGTCCACCGCGGGCGACTAGCACAGATACGCAGTATTTT	CASSPPRATSTDTQYF
14	TRBJ1-2	TRBD1	few	TRBV28	TGTGCCAGCAGTTTGCAGGGGGCGGACTATGGCTACACCTTC	CASSLQGADYGYTF
12	TRBJ1-5	-	-	TRBV30	TGTGCCTGGAGTAAGCAATTACAGCCCCAGCATTTT	CAWSKQLQPQHF
12	TRBJ2-3	TRBD2	-	TRBV27	TGTGCCAGCGGACTAGGGCCAGATACGCAGTATTTT	CASGLGPDTQYF
15	TRBJ1-3	-	-	TRBV5-5	TGTGCCAGCAGCTTACAGGGTAATGAGGGAAACACCATATATTTT	CASSLQGNEGNTIYF
16	TRBJ1-6	-	-	TRBV7-2	TGTGCCAGCAGAGTTACAGGGAGCTCCTATAATTCACCCCTCCACTTT	CASRVTGSSYNSPLHF
14	TRBJ2-1	TRBD2	-	TRBV2	TGTGCCAGCAGTGGGGCTAGCGGGGGCTATGAGCAGTTCTTC	CASSGASGGYEQFF
15	TRBJ1-2	TRBD1	-	TRBV19	TGTGCCAGTACCCACCGGGACAGGGGTGGGTATGGCTACACCTTC	CASTHRDRGGYGYTF
18	TRBJ1-1	-	once	TRBV3-1/TRBV3-2	TGTGCCAGCAGCCAAGACCCCCGGCCGGGGAGGAAGAACACTGAAGCTTTCTTT	CASSQDPRPGRKNTEAFF
15	TRBJ2-7	TRBD2	-	TRBV5-1	TGCGCCAGCAGCTCGGGACTAGCGGGGGGCTACGAGCAGTACTTC	CASSSGLAGGYEQYF
17	TRBJ1-2	TRBD1	-	TRBV5-6	TGTGCCAGCAGCCCTGGGACAGGGGGCTTTCATGCTCCTGGCTACACCTTC	CASSPGTGGFHAPGYTF
16	TRBJ2-3	TRBD2	-	TRBV6-2/TRBV6-3	TGTGCCAGCAGTTACTCGCGGGGGTTGAGCACAGATACGCAGTATTTT	CASSYSRGLSTDTQYF
14	TRBJ1-4	-	-	TRBV15	TGTGCCACCAGCAGAGACGGGGGTAATGAAAAACTGTTTTTT	CATSRDGGNEKLFF
14	TRBJ1-1	-	-	TRBV7-8	TGTGCCAGCAGCTTAGTATCGGAGGTAACTGAAGCTTTCTTT	CASSLVSEVTEAFF
14	TRBJ2-7	-	-	TRBV25-1	TGTGCCAGCAGTGACGACAGGACCACCTACGAGCAGTACTTC	CASSDDRTTYEQYF
11	TRBJ2-3	-	-	TRBV14	TGTGCCAGCAGCCTCGGAGATACGCAGTATTTT	CASSLGDTQYF
16	TRBJ1-3	-	-	TRBV7-2	TGTGCCAGCAGACCTGGGGCAACTCGGTCTGGAAACACCATATATTTT	CASRPGATRSGNTIYF
13	TRBJ1-1	TRBD1	-	TRBV6-5	TGTGCCAGCAGTTGGGGACAGTGGGGGGAAGCTTTCTTT	CASSWGQWGEAFF
13	TRBJ1-2	-	-	TRBV30	TGTGCCTGGAGTCGGGGGACGTTGGATGGCTACACCTTC	CAWSRGTLDGYTF
16	TRBJ1-2	-	-	TRBV7-9	TGTGCCAGCAGCCCCGGGGGGGGTAGGGCGAACTATGGCTACACCTTC	CASSPGGGRANYGYTF
16	TRBJ2-5	TRBD1	once	TRBV7-2	TGTGCCAGCAGCTTAGTAGGGACAGGGGGGGGAGAGACCCAGTACTTC	CASSLVGTGGGETQYF
14	TRBJ2-3	-	-	TRBV7-2	TGTGCCAGCAGCTTAGATCGTGTCACAGATACGCAGTATTTT	CASSLDRVTDTQYF
13	TRBJ2-1	TRBD2	-	TRBV11-1	TGTGCCAGCAACCCTAGCGGGTACAATGAGCAGTTCTTC	CASNPSGYNEQFF